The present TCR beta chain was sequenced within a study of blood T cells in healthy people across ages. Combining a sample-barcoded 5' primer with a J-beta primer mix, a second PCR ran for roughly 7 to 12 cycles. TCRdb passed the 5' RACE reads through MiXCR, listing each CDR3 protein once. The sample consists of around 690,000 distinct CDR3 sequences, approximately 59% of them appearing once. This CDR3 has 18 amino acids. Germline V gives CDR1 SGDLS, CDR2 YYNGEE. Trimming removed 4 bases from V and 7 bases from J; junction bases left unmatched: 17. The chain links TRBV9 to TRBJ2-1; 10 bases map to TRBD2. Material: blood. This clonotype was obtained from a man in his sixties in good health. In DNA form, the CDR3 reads TGTGCCAGCAGCCCGGAGCCATCAGCCACTAGCGGGGCAAATGAGCAGTTCTTC. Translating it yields CASSPEPSATSGANEQFF.